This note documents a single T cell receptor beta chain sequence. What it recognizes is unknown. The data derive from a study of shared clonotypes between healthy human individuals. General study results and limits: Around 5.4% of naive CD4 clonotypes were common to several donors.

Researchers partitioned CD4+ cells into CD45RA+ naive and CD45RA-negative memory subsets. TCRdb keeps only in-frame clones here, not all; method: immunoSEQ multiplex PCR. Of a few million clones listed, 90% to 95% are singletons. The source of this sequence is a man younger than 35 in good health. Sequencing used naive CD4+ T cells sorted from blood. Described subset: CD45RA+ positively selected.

This CDR3 reads CASSQDAKGYGANVLTF. CDR3 bases: TGCGCCAGCAGCCAAGATGCAAAGGGCTATGGGGCCAACGTCCTGACTTTC. The chain employs TRBV4-3 and TRBJ2-6; D call uncertain. This CDR3 spans 17 amino acids. The V end lost 0 bases, the J end lost 3 bases, and 12 bases lay between the germline ends. CDR1 and CDR2 (germline): LGHNA, YSLEER.